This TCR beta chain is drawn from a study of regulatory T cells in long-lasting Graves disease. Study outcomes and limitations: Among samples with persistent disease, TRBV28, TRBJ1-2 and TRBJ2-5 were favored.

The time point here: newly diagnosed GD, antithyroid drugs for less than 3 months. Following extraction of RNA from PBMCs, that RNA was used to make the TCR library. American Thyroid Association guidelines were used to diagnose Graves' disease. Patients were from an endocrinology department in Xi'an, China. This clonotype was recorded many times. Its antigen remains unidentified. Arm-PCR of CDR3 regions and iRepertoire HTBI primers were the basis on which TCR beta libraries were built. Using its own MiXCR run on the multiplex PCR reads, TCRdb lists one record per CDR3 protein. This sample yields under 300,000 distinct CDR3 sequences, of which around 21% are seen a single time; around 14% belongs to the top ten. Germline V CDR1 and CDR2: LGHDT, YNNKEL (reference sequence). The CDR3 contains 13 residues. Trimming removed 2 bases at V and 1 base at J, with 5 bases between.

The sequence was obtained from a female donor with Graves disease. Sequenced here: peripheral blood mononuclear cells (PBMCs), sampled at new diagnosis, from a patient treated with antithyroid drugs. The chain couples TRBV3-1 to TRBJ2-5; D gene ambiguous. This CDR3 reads CASSQWGQETQYF. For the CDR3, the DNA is TGTGCCAGCAGCCAATGGGGCCAAGAGACCCAGTACTTC.